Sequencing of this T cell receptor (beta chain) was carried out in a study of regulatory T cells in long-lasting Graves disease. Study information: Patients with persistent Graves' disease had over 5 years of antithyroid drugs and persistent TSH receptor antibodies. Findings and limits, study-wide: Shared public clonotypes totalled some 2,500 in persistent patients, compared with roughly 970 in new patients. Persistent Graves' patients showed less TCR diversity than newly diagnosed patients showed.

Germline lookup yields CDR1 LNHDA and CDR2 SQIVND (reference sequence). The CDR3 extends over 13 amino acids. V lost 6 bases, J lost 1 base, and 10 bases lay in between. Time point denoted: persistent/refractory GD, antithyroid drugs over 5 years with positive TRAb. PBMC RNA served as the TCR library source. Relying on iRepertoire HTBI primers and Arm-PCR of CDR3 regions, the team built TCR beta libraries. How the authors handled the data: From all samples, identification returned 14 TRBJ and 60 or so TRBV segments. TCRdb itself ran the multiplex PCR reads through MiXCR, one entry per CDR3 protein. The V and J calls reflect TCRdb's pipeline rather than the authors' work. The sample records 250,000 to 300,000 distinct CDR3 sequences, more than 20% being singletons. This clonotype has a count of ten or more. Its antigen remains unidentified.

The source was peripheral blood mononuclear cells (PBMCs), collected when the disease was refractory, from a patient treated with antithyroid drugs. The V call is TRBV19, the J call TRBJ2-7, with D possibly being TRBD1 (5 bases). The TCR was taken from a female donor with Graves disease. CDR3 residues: CASRARGSYEQYF. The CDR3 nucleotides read TGTGCCAGTAGAGCTAGGGGTTCCTACGAGCAGTACTTC.